The rows below give T cell receptor beta chains drawn from one sample of a study of T-cell reconstitution after alpha-beta-depleted transplantation in children. TCRdb reprocessed the PCR reads with MiXCR, giving one entry per CDR3 protein. Among fewer than 700,000 distinct CDR3 sequences listed, 10% to 15% were seen once. The specimen was PBMCs, mostly from graft donor cells, collected 360 days after TCRalphabeta/CD19-depleted stem cell transplant. The receptors here all came from a male patient under 18 who had a stem cell transplant for acute myeloid leukemia, so the T cells may come from the graft donor. Both conserved end residues are trimmed from each CDR3.

>TRBV20-1|TRBJ1-2
SARSPGVSLGYT
>TRBV6-2/TRBV6-3|TRBJ2-3
ASSEAGGGTDTQY
>TRBV20-1|TRBJ2-7
SATSLRNYEQY
>TRBV25-1|TRBJ2-1
ASSKTSGSLGNEQF
>TRBV28|TRBJ2-3
ASSPWREGSTDTQY
>TRBV29-1|TRBJ1-1
SVLQSGGAF
>TRBV20-1|TRBJ2-1
SARDPLWTSSTYNEQF
>TRBV10-2|TRBJ2-1
ASTDSGTGGYNEQF
>TRBV29-1|TRBJ2-7
SVVSGNYEQY
>TRBV19|TRBJ2-1
ASSTTGLNHEQF
>TRBV12-3/TRBV12-4|TRBJ1-2
ASSLLSGHDSGGYT
>TRBV3-1|TRBJ2-7
ASSLTGTSGTVQY
>TRBV6-2/TRBV6-3|TRBJ2-7
ASKLSYEQY
>TRBV5-1|TRBJ2-2
ASSLVRQNANTGELF
>TRBV5-1|TRBJ2-7
ASSLPPRGNYEQY
>TRBV5-6|TRBJ2-1
ASSWGLVNEQF
>TRBV11-2|TRBJ2-7
ASSPRWGFGGRSSYEQY
>TRBV20-1|TRBJ2-1
SAFGQGANSEQF
>TRBV7-6|TRBJ2-1
ASSSSRADYNEQF
>TRBV7-9|TRBJ2-3
ASSFSPSTDTQY
>TRBV28|TRBJ2-3
ASSPSGRPTDTQY
>TRBV25-1|TRBJ2-7
ASSELGTGVYYEQY
>TRBV20-1|TRBJ2-7
SANFGGRGYEQY
>TRBV5-6|TRBJ2-6
ASSLVPNLPGANVLT
>TRBV6-1|TRBJ1-5
ASRENYSNQPQH
>TRBV24-1|TRBJ2-6
ATSLNSGANVLT
>TRBV4-2|TRBJ2-1
ASSQDMWGQGPHEQF
>TRBV25-1|TRBJ2-5
ASSDFGRSQETQY
>TRBV28|TRBJ2-2
ASSFPSTGDTGELF
>TRBV7-3|TRBJ2-1
ASSLTRTSGHNEQF
>TRBV20-1|TRBJ2-7
SAPVGVYEQY
>TRBV5-5|TRBJ2-7
ASSTEPAGGPYVEQY
>TRBV7-2|TRBJ2-3
ASSSLLAGVSDMQY
>TRBV5-1|TRBJ2-1
ASSPRLAGGGEQF
>TRBV7-8|TRBJ2-7
ASSHPGTGYEQY
>TRBV12-3/TRBV12-4|TRBJ2-2
ASRPTAAGELF
>TRBV20-1|TRBJ2-3
SASVSGYTDTQY
>TRBV5-1|TRBJ1-4
ASSPWGAYEKLF
>TRBV4-3|TRBJ1-4
ASSQDGILTEKLF
>TRBV15|TRBJ1-6
ATSRGDRASPLH
>TRBV28|TRBJ2-2
ASSPPGTGELF
>TRBV9|TRBJ2-7
ASSEGLAGEGAALYEQY
>TRBV6-1|TRBJ2-2
ASRITNTGELF
>TRBV6-1|TRBJ1-1
ASTRALRYTEAF
>TRBV7-9|TRBJ2-3
ARSDDSDTQY
>TRBV20-1|TRBJ2-1
SARGTSGSWNEQF
>TRBV29-1|TRBJ2-4
SVGGDRLQY
>TRBV12-3/TRBV12-4|TRBJ1-2
ASGNTGFYGYT
>TRBV6-1|TRBJ2-2
ASSPLAGSFGELF
>TRBV27|TRBJ2-2
ASSFSTSGRSGELF
>TRBV20-1|TRBJ2-3
SAADGGTSTDTQY
>TRBV20-1|TRBJ2-7
SARVRGSGWAKEQY
>TRBV18|TRBJ2-4
ASSPIPGGEDIQY
>TRBV20-1|TRBJ2-5
SARDLRSETQY
>TRBV7-6|TRBJ2-7
ASSLEGAGVNEQY
>TRBV29-1|TRBJ2-1
SVGDGPNEQF
>TRBV4-3|TRBJ2-1
ASSQGGGPPTSYNEQF
>TRBV5-1|TRBJ2-1
ASSWGASGRGSYNEQF
>TRBV12-3/TRBV12-4|TRBJ2-1
ASSLIIGQEYNEQF